The T cell receptor beta chain described here comes from a study of blood T cell repertoires in COVID-19. Profiling relied on immunoSEQ multiplex PCR, and the TCRdb table lists in-frame clones only, not all of them. This sample has roughly 170,000 clones; roughly 90% occur once, and the top ten carry less than 25%. CDR1 is SGHRS, CDR2 YFSETQ, per germline. There are 16 residues in the CDR3. Trimming pared 0 bases from V and 1 base from J, leaving 12 bases between. V and J are TRBV5-1 and TRBJ2-3; D perhaps matches TRBD1 (6 bases). The sequence came from a man aged 70-80 years with active or convalescent COVID-19. The sequenced sample consisted of peripheral blood. CDR3 loop: CASSLAVGAGTDTQYF. CDR3 coding DNA: TGCGCCAGCAGCTTGGCCGTGGGGGCCGGCACAGATACGCAGTATTTT. Supplemented by reference TRBV5-1 and TRBJ2-3, the full variable domain reads KAGVTQTPRYLIKTRGQQVTLSCSPISGHRSVSWYQQTPGQGLQFLFEYFSETQRNKGNFPGRFSGRQFSNSRSEMNVSTLELGDSALYLCASSLAVGAGTDTQYFGPGTRLTVL.